Listed here is a single T cell receptor (beta chain). Its antigen is undetermined. Time point defined: baseline, week 1 (first vaccination visit). Treatment noted: pre-vaccination baseline after standard-of-care therapy. New WHO grade 3 or 4 IDH1-mutant, ATRX-lost astrocytomas were present in all donors. This sample was taken from a study of a mutant IDH1 vaccine in newly diagnosed glioma. Whole-study context: Patients under treatment included roughly 62% males and about 40% females and had a mean age of around 40 years. Findings of the study overall: Pseudoprogression apparently tracked independently of changes in top peripheral T cell clonotypes. Immune responses induced by the vaccine were seen in around 92% of patients, spanning multiple MHC alleles.

The CDR3 totals 14 residues. V shed 6 bases and J shed 4 bases, with 15 bases lying between them. Germline V lookup: CDR1 MNHNY, CDR2 SVGAGI (reference sequence). The table came from immunoSEQ multiplex PCR; TCRdb's copy has only in-frame clones and leaves some out. The sample has 20,000 to 25,000 clones, 93% seen once. The chain carries TRBV6-6 and TRBJ1-2, with a weak D call TRBD1 (6 bases). The sample here was PBMCs, taken from a glioma patient treated with radiotherapy, temozolomide or both. The sequence derives from a man aged 35-49 years with glioma. The CDR3 region is CASSPYRGIYGYTF. CDR3 DNA: TGTGCCAGCAGCCCATATAGGGGGATCTATGGCTACACCTTC.